This T cell receptor beta chain was found in a study of T cell responses to AZD1222 COVID-19 vaccine listed by TCRdb under 2021. Regarding the complete study: A total of 233 trial participants underwent TCR sequencing, of whom 207 had received two doses of AZD1222 and approximately 26 had received two doses of the MenACWY control vaccine. Trial participants were enrolled into age subgroups of 18-55, 56-69 and 70-plus years, which contained around 150, 28 and 57 TCR-sequenced participants, respectively. What the study reported, not specific to this receptor: No day 14 peak-response samples were available, so repertoires were characterized only after the peak T cell response. Conclusions about previously exposed vaccinees are limited because only five to seven AZD1222 recipients were SARS-CoV-2 seropositive at baseline. The vaccine-associated CD4 TCRs covered the entire spike protein, and the dominant responses fell in regions 160-218 and 743-854. Reportedly, close to half of the unique spike-specific TCRs recognized epitopes lying outside the regions that are mutated in the B.1.351 and B.1.1.7 variants. Most participants were white British and females outnumbered males, and the authors suggested that clonal diversity may have been underestimated. In the small 56-69-year group, the increase in depth fell short of significance, most likely because of low power. After two AZD1222 doses, both the breadth and the depth of spike-specific TCRs were significantly higher than at day 0 and than in MenACWY recipients.

V drops 7 bases and J drops 11 bases, leaving 18 bases in between. There are 13 amino acids in the CDR3, from cysteine to phenylalanine inclusive. Of all the DNA, just the CDR3 is kept, 39 bases in frame from base 1. As encoded in the germline V gene, CDR1 is MDHEN while CDR2 is SYDVKM. Points on this clone: The antigen it binds to is not known. The sample holds no much larger clone one base away, and base qualities are not on file.

The CDR3 regions of human TCRbeta chains were analyzed by immunosequencing. As for the original processing: TCRs in the repertoires were compared against a reference library of SARS-CoV-2-specific TCRs that had been generated with the MIRA antigen-specificity platform. Breadth was defined as the fraction of unique TCRs that were SARS-CoV-2-associated. Depth was defined as the fraction of total T cells that were SARS-CoV-2-associated. Each spike-specific TCR was assigned to its reactive spike region and to a CD4 or CD8 class using the MIRA data. Log10-transformed breadth and depth values were compared by one-way ANOVA with Sidak's multiple comparisons tests. Drawn from immuneACCESS, this table holds only the in-frame rearrangements with V and J called that TCRdb kept. Clones are partly lost; checked studies trace under half to an unresolved V gene and leave the rest unexplained. Clonal size and the V and J genes are those of that table, whereas D and trimming came from the DNA. The sample data list around 80,000 clones, and around four fifths of these were observed just once. The ten largest clones take up about 1.3% of the sample.

The sample's time point label, in plain terms: about 28 days (+/-7) after the second vaccine dose. AZD1222 recipients whose second dose came at about 4 weeks and those whose second dose came at about 12 weeks were combined into one group, since spike-specific TCR depth and breadth did not differ between the two schedules. Vaccinee samples came from UK trials COV001 and COV002, including a single-blind randomized controlled phase 2/3 trial of AZD1222 (ChAdOx1 nCoV-19) in healthy adults. For TCRbeta chain sequencing, PBMC samples were collected from trial participants at day 0 and at day 28 after the second dose.

Sequencing was performed on peripheral blood, taken 28 days after the second AZD1222 dose. The clonotype was recovered from an adult who received the AZD1222 COVID-19 vaccine. The chain is encoded by TRBV28 joined to TRBJ1-5; TRBD1 is perhaps the D gene, given 6 matching bases. The CDR3 protein: CASTQGGPMAQHF. Read as DNA, the sequence is TGTGCCAGCACTCAAGGGGGTCCAATGGCCCAGCATTTT.